This note documents a single T cell receptor (beta chain) sequence. CDR1 MNHEY and CDR2 SMNVEV come from the germline V gene (reference sequence). The CDR3 is 15 amino acids. V was cut by 1 base and J by 0 bases, with 10 bases left in between. Each CDR3 protein is one row after TCRdb ran MiXCR on the 5' RACE reads. In the table there are 80,000 to 100,000 distinct CDR3 sequences, approximately 15% of which are singletons. The sample belongs to a study of early T cells in non-severe SARS-CoV-2 infection. This receptor was obtained from an adult who was a healthcare worker with PCR-confirmed SARS-CoV-2 infection or an uninfected control (not recorded which). V gene TRBV27 combines with J gene TRBJ2-7; D is unresolved. Sequencing used whole blood. CDR3 sequence reads: CASSLWYRNSYEQYF. CDR3 coding DNA: TGTGCCAGCAGTTTATGGTACCGGAACTCCTACGAGCAGTACTTC.